The clone carrying this T cell receptor beta chain was counted only a few times. In making TCR beta libraries, quantitative 5'-RACE with molecular barcodes was used. TCRdb called the 5' RACE reads again in MiXCR, with one record for every CDR3 protein. The table lists approximately 90,000 distinct CDR3 sequences, about 8.3% of them singletons. Between the trimmed V and J ends, which lost 7 bases and 4 bases, there was a span of 16 bases. The CDR3 sequence is 14 residues long. CDR1 is SEHNR and CDR2 is FQNEAQ in the germline V gene (reference sequence). The data stem from a study of CD8 T cells in ankylosing spondylitis.

The chain employs TRBV7-9 and TRBJ1-1, with D unresolved. The receptor's source is a male donor with ankylosing spondylitis or in good health (not recorded which). The sequenced material came from blood, either unsorted or a sorted T cell fraction (not recorded which). The CDR3 nucleotides read TGTGCCAGCACGGGAAATGTCGGTGGCACTGAAGCTTTCTTT. Protein product: CASTGNVGGTEAFF. The whole variable domain, filled in from reference TRBV7-9 and TRBJ1-1, reads DTGVSQNPRHKITKRGQNVTFRCDPISEHNRLYWYRQTLGQGPEFLTYFQNEAQLEKSRLLSDRFSAERPKGSFSTLEIQRTEQGDSAMYLCASTGNVGGTEAFFGQGTRLTVV.